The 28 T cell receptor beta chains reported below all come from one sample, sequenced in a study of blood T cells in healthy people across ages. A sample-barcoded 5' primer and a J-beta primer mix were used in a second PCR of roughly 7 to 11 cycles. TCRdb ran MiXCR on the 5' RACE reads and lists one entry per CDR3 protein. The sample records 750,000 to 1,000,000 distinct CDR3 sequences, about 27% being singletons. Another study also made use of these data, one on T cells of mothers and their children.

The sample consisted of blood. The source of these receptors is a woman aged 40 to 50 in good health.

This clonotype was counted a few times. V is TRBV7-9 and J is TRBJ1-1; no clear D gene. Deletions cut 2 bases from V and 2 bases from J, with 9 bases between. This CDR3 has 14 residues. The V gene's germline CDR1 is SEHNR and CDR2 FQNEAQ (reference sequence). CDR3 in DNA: TGTGCCAGCAGCTTAACGGGTATAAACACTGAAGCTTTCTTT. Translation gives CASSLTGINTEAFF. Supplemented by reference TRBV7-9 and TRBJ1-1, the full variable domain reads DTGVSQNPRHKITKRGQNVTFRCDPISEHNRLYWYRQTLGQGPEFLTYFQNEAQLEKSRLLSDRFSAERPKGSFSTLEIQRTEQGDSAMYLCASSLTGINTEAFFGQGTRLTVV.

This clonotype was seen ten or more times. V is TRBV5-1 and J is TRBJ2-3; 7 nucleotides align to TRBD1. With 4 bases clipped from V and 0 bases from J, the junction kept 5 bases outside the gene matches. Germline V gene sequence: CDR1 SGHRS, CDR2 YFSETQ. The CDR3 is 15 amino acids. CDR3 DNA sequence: TGCGCCAGCAGCCCTAGGACAGGAAGCACAGATACGCAGTATTTT. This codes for CASSPRTGSTDTQYF.

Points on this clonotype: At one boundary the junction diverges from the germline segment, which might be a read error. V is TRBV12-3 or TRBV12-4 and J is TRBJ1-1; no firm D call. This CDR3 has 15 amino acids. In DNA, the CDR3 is TGTTCCAGCAGTTTAGTTGTAATTGGACCTTTTGAAGCTTTCTTT. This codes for CSSSLVVIGPFEAFF.

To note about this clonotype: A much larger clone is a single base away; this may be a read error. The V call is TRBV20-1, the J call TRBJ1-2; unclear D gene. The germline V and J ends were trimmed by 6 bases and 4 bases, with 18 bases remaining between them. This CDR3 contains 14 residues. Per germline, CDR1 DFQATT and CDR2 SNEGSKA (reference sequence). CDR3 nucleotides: TGCAGTGCCCCCGGGCCCGGACGCAGCTATGGCTACACCTTC. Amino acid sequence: CSAPGPGRSYGYTF.

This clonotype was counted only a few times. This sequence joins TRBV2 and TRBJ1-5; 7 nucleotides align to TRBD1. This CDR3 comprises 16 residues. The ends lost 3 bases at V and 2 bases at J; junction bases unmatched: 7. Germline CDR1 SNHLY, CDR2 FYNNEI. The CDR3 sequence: CASSDLTGARNQPQHF. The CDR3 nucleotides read TGTGCCAGCAGTGACCTAACAGGGGCGCGCAATCAGCCCCAGCATTTT.

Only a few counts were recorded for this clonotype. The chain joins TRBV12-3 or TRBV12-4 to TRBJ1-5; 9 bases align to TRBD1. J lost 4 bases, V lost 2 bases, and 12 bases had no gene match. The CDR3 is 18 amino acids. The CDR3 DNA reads TGTGCCAGCAGTTTAAGGACCCCCGGGACAGGGTCTAATCAGCCCCAGCATTTT. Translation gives CASSLRTPGTGSNQPQHF.

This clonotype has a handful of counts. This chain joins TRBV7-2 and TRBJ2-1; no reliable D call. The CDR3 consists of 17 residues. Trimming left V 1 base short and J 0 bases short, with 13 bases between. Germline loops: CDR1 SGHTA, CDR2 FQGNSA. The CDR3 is CASSLGRGLSSYNEQFF. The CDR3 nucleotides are TGTGCCAGCAGCTTAGGTCGTGGGCTGAGCTCCTACAATGAGCAGTTCTTC.

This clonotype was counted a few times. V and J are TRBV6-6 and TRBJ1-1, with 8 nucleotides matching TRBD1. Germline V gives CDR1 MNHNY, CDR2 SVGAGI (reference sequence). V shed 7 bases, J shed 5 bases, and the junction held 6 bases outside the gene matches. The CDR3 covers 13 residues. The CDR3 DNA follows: TGTGCCAGCAACCAGGGGGCTAGGACTGAAGCTTTCTTT. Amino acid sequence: CASNQGARTEAFF.

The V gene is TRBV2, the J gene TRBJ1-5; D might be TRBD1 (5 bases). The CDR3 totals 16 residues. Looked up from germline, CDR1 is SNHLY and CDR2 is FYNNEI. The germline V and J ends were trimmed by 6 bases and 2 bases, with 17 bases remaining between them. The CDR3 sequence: CASSRDGPKGNQPQHF. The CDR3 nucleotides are TGTGCCAGCAGCCGGGACGGCCCGAAGGGCAATCAGCCCCAGCATTTT. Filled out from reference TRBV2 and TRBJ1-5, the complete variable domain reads EPEVTQTPSHQVTQMGQEVILRCVPISNHLYFYWYRQILGQKVEFLVSFYNNEISEKSEIFDDQFSVERPDGSNFTLKIRSTKLEDSAMYFCASSRDGPKGNQPQHFGDGTRLSIL.

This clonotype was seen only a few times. The CDR3 sequence: CASSVRDNTEAFF. The CDR3, as DNA: TGTGCCAGCAGCGTCCGGGACAACACTGAAGCTTTCTTT. The chain carries TRBV9 and TRBJ1-1; perhaps TRBD1 as D (5 bases). Trimming shortened V by 2 bases and J by 2 bases, and 7 bases separated the two germline ends. The CDR3 loop spans 13 amino acids. The V gene's germline CDR1 is SGDLS and CDR2 YYNGEE.

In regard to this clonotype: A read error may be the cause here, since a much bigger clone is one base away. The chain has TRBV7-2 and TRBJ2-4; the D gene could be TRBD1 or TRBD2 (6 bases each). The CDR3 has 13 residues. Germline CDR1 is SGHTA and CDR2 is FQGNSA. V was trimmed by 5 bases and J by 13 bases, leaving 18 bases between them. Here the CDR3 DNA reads TGTGCCAGCAGCGTCCGGGGGCCTCGGGAGCAGTACTTC. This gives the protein CASSVRGPREQYF. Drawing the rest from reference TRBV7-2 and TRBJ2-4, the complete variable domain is GAGVSQSPSNKVTEKGKDVELRCDPISGHTALYWYRQSLGQGLEFLIYFQGNSAPDKSGLPSDRFSAERTGGSVSTLTIQRTQQEDSAVYLCASSVRGPREQYFGAGTRLSVL.

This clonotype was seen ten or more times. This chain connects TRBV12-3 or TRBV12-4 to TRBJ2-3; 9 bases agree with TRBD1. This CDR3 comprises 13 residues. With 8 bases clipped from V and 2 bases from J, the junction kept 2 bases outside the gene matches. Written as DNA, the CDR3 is TGTGCCAGCGGACAGGGGAACACAGATACGCAGTATTTT. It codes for CASGQGNTDTQYF.

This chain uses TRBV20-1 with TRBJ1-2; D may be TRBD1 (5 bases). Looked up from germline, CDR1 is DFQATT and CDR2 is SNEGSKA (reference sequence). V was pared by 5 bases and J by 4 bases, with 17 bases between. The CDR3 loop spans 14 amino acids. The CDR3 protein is CSAHHDRRTYGYTF. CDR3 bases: TGCAGTGCTCACCATGACAGAAGGACCTATGGCTACACCTTC.

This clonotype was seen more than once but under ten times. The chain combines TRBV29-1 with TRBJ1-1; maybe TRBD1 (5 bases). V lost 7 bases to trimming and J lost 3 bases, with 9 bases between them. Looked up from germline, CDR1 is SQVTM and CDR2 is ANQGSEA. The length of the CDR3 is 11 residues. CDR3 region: CSAMGDTEAFF. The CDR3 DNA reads TGCAGCGCCATGGGGGACACTGAAGCTTTCTTT.

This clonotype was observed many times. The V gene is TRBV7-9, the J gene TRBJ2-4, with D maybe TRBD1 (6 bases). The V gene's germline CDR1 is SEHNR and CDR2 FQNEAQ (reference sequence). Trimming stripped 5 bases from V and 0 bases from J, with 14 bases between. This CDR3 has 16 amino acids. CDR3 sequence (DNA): TGTGCCAGCAGCAGCCCGGACAGTCTAGCCAAAAACATTCAGTACTTC. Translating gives CASSSPDSLAKNIQYF.

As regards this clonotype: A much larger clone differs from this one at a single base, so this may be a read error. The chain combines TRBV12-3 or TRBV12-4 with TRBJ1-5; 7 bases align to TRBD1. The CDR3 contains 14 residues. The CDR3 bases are TGTGCCAGCAGTCGGGACAGTCGCAATCGGCCCCAGCATTTT. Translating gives CASSRDSRNRPQHF.

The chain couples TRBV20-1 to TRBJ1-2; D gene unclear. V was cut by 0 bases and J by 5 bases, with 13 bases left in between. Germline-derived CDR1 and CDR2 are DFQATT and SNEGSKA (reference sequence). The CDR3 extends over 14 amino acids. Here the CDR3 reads CSARDNTASYGYTF. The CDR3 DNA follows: TGCAGTGCTAGAGATAACACCGCGTCGTATGGCTACACCTTC.

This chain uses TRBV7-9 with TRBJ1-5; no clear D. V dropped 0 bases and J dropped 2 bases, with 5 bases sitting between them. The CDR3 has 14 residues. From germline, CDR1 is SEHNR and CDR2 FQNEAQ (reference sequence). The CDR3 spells CASSLAAGNQPQHF. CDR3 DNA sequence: TGTGCCAGCAGCTTAGCGGCAGGCAATCAGCCCCAGCATTTT. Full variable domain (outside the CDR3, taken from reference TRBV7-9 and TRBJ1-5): DTGVSQNPRHKITKRGQNVTFRCDPISEHNRLYWYRQTLGQGPEFLTYFQNEAQLEKSRLLSDRFSAERPKGSFSTLEIQRTEQGDSAMYLCASSLAAGNQPQHFGDGTRLSIL.

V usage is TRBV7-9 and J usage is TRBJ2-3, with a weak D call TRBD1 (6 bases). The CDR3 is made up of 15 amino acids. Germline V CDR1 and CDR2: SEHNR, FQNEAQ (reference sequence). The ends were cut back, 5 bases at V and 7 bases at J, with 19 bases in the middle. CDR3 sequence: CASSPDYGGRNTQYF. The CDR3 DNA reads TGTGCCAGCAGCCCCGATTATGGGGGCAGGAATACGCAGTATTTT.

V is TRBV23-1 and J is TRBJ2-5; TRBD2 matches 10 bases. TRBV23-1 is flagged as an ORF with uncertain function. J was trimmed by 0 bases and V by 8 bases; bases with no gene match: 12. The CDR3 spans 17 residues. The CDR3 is CASGRLAGEPNQETQYF. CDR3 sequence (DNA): TGCGCCAGCGGAAGGCTAGCGGGGGAGCCGAACCAAGAGACCCAGTACTTC.

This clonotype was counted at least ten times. The chain's CDR3 is CASRAGTGGYNEQFF. In nucleotides, the CDR3 is TGTGCCAGCAGGGCGGGGACAGGGGGCTACAATGAGCAGTTCTTC. The chain has TRBV2 and TRBJ2-1; 11 bases align to TRBD1. J lost 3 bases, V lost 6 bases, and 4 bases had no gene match. The CDR3 totals 15 residues. Germline CDR1 is SNHLY and CDR2 is FYNNEI.

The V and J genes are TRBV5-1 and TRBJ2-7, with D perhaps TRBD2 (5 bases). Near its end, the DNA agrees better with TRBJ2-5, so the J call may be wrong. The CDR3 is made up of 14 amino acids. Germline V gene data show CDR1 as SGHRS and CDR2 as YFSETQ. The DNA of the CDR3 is TGCGCCAGCAGCCCGGACTTGGCCCTCGGGACCCAGTACTTC. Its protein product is CASSPDLALGTQYF.

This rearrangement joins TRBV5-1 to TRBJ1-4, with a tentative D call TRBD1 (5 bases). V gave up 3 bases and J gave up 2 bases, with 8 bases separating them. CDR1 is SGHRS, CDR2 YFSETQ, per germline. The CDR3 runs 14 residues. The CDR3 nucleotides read TGCGCCAGCAGCTGGGACGGTACTAATGAAAAACTGTTTTTT. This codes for CASSWDGTNEKLFF. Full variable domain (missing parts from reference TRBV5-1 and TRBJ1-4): KAGVTQTPRYLIKTRGQQVTLSCSPISGHRSVSWYQQTPGQGLQFLFEYFSETQRNKGNFPGRFSGRQFSNSRSEMNVSTLELGDSALYLCASSWDGTNEKLFFGSGTQLSVL.

The CDR3 sequence: CASSESYGRTGADTQYF. CDR3 DNA sequence: TGTGCCAGCAGTGAATCTTACGGCCGGACTGGGGCAGATACGCAGTATTTT. The rearrangement uses TRBV25-1 and TRBJ2-3; tentatively, D is TRBD2 (5 bases). The length of the CDR3 is 17 residues. Germline CDR1 and CDR2: MGHDK and SYGVNS. V shed 1 base and J shed 4 bases, with 18 bases lying between them.

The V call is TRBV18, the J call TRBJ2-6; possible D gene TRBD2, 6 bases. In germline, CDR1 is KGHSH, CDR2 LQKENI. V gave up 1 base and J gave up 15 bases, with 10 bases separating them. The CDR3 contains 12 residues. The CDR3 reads CASSPRGEALTF. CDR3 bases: TGTGCCAGCTCACCACGGGGGGAGGCCCTGACTTTC.

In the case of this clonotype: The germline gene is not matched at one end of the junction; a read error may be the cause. CDR3 amino acids: CAGSYDRAIKEKLFF. Written as DNA, the CDR3 is TGTGCCGGCAGCTACGACAGGGCGATTAAGGAAAAACTGTTTTTT. The V call is TRBV7-8, the J call TRBJ1-4; the match to TRBD1 covers 7 bases. CDR1 SGHVS and CDR2 FQNEAQ come from the germline V gene. This CDR3 region has 15 residues.

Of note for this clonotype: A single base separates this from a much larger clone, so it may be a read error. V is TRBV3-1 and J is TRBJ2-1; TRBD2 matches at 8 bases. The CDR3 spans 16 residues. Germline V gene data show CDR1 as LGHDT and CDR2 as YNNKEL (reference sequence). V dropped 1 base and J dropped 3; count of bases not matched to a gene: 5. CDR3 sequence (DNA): TGTGCCAGCAGCCAAGCCTCGGGACTAGTCTACAATGAGCAGTTCTTC. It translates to CASSQASGLVYNEQFF.

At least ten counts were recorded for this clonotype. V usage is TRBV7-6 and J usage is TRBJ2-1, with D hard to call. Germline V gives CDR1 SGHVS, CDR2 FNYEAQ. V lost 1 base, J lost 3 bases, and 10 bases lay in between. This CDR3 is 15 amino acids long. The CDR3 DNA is TGTGCCAGCAGCTTAGTCGGCCTGAGCTACAATGAGCAGTTCTTC. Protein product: CASSLVGLSYNEQFF.